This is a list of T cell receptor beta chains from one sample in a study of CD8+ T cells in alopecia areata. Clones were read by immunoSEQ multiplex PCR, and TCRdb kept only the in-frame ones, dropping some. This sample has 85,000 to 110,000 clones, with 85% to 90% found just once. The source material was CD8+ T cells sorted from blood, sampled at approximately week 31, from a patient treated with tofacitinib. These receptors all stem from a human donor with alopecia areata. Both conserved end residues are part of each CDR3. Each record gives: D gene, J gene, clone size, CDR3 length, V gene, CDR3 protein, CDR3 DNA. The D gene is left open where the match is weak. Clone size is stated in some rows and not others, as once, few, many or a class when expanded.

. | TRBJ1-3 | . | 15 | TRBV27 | CASSLGSSSGNTIYF | TGTGCCAGCAGTTTGGGCAGCTCCTCTGGAAACACCATATATTTT
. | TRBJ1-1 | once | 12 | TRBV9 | CASSSGTREAFF | TGTGCCAGCAGCTCGGGCACGCGTGAAGCTTTCTTT
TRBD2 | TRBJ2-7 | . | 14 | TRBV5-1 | CASSMLAGYGEQYF | TGCGCCAGCAGCATGCTAGCGGGATATGGAGAGCAGTACTTC
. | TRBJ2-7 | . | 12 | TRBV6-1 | CASKTPTYEQYF | TGTGCCAGCAAGACACCGACCTACGAGCAGTACTTC
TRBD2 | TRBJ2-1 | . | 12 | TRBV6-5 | CATGLGNNEQFF | TGTGCCACGGGACTAGGGAACAATGAGCAGTTCTTC
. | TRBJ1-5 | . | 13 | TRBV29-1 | CSVMAGWGQPQHF | TGCAGCGTTATGGCAGGGTGGGGTCAGCCCCAGCATTTT
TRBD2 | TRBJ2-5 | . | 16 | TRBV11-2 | CASSPGLAGLQETQYF | TGTGCCAGCAGCCCAGGACTAGCGGGCCTGCAAGAGACCCAGTACTTC
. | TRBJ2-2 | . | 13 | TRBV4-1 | CASSQLGAGELFF | TGCGCCAGCAGCCAACTGGGGGCCGGGGAGCTGTTTTTT
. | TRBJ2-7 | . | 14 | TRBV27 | CASNTPRAPYEQYF | TGTGCCAGCAACACGCCCAGGGCCCCCTACGAGCAGTACTTC
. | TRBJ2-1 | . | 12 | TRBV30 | CAWSPPYNEQFF | TGTGCCTGGAGTCCACCATACAATGAGCAGTTCTTC
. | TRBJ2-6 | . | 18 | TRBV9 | CASSVATGRSSGANVLTF | TGTGCCAGCAGCGTAGCGACAGGCCGTAGCTCTGGGGCCAACGTCCTGACTTTC
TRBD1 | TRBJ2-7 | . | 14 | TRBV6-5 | CASSYQGQHYEQYF | TGTGCCAGCAGTTACCAGGGACAGCACTACGAGCAGTACTTC
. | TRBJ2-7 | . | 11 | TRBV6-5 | CASRDEYEQYF | TGTGCCAGCAGGGACGAATACGAGCAGTACTTC
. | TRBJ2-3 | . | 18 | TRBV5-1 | CASSLFPGMDPSTDTQYF | TGCGCCAGCAGCTTATTCCCCGGGATGGATCCTAGCACAGATACGCAGTATTTT
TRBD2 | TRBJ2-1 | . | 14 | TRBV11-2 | CASGPAGGRYEQFF | TGTGCCAGTGGACCGGCGGGGGGGCGGTATGAGCAGTTCTTC
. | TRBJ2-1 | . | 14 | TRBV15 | CATSRHRRDNEQFF | TGTGCCACCAGCAGACACCGCCGCGACAATGAGCAGTTCTTC
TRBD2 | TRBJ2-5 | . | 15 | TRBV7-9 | CASSLLAGEQETQYF | TGTGCCAGCAGCTTACTAGCGGGGGAACAAGAGACCCAGTACTTC
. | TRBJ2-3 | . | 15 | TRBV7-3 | CASSPTGWSADTQYF | TGTGCCAGCAGCCCGACGGGGTGGTCGGCAGATACGCAGTATTTT
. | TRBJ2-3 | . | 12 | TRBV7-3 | CASSLIGDTQYF | TGTGCCAGCAGCTTAATAGGAGATACGCAGTATTTT
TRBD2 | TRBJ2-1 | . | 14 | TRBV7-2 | CASSSAGRYNEQFF | TGTGCCAGCAGCTCAGCGGGACGCTACAATGAGCAGTTCTTC
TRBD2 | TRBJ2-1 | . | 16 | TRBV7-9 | CASSPRTSGTYNEQFF | TGTGCCAGCAGCCCGCGGACTAGCGGCACCTACAATGAGCAGTTCTTC
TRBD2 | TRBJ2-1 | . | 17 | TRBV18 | CASSPPPSGNALDEQFF | TGTGCCAGCTCACCACCCCCTAGCGGCAACGCCCTCGATGAGCAGTTCTTC
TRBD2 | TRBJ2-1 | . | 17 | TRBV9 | CASGPGTSGGAGNEQFF | TGTGCCAGCGGACCCGGGACTAGCGGGGGGGCGGGCAATGAGCAGTTCTTC
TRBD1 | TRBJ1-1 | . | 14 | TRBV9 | CASSGRQGNTEAFF | TGTGCCAGCAGCGGACGACAGGGCAACACTGAAGCTTTCTTT
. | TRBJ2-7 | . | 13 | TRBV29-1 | CSVEWLGDNEQYF | TGCAGCGTTGAGTGGTTGGGGGACAACGAGCAGTACTTC
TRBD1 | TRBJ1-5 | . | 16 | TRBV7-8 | CASSQTTGLSNQPQHF | TGTGCCAGCAGCCAGACGACAGGGTTAAGCAATCAGCCCCAGCATTTT
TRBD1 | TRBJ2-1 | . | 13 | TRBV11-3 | CASSLAGGNEQFF | TGTGCCAGCAGCTTAGCAGGGGGCAATGAGCAGTTCTTC
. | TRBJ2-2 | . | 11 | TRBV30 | CAWIDAGELFF | TGTGCCTGGATTGATGCCGGGGAGCTGTTTTTT
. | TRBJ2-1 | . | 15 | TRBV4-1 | CASSLEGLGVDEQFF | TGCGCCAGCAGCCTGGAGGGCCTCGGAGTCGATGAGCAGTTCTTC
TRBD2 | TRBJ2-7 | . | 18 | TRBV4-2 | CASSPYSEGGGASYEQYF | TGTGCCAGCAGCCCCTATTCCGAGGGCGGGGGGGCCTCCTACGAGCAGTACTTC
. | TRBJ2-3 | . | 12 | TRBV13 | CASSSRGYTQYF | TGTGCCAGCAGCTCCCGGGGGTATACGCAGTATTTT
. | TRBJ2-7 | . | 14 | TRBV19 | CASSSPRLNYEQYF | TGTGCCAGTAGTAGTCCACGGTTGAACTACGAGCAGTACTTC
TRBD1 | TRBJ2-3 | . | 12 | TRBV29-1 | CSVGQGADTQYF | TGCAGCGTAGGACAGGGGGCAGATACGCAGTATTTT
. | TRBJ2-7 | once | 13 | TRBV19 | CASRPPDSYEQYF | TGTGCCAGTAGACCGCCAGACTCCTACGAGCAGTACTTC
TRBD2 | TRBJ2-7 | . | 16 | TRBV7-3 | CASSLTPTSGFYEQYF | TGTGCCAGCAGCTTAACTCCGACTAGCGGATTTTACGAGCAGTACTTC
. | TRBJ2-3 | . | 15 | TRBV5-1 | CASSLTGTSTDTQYF | TGCGCCAGCAGCTTGACGGGAACTAGCACAGATACGCAGTATTTT
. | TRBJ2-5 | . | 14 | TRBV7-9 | CASSSGATQETQYF | TGTGCCAGCAGCTCAGGGGCGACCCAAGAGACCCAGTACTTC
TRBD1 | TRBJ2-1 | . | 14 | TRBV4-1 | CASSPEQGGSEQFF | TGCGCCAGCAGCCCCGAACAGGGGGGCAGTGAGCAGTTCTTC
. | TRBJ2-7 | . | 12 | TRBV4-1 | CASSPTGYEQYF | TGCGCCAGCAGCCCGACAGGCTACGAGCAGTACTTC
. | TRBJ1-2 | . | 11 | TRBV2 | CASVGNYGYTF | TGTGCCAGCGTTGGTAACTATGGCTACACCTTC
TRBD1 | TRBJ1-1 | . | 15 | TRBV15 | CATSRAGGLNTEAFF | TGTGCCACCAGCAGAGCAGGGGGGCTGAACACTGAAGCTTTCTTT
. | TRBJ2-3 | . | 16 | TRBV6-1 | CASSEAPGGGTDTQYF | TGTGCCAGCAGTGAAGCGCCGGGGGGCGGGACAGATACGCAGTATTTT
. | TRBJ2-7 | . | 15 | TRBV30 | CAWAHIRDPSYEQYF | TGTGCCTGGGCCCATATCCGGGACCCTTCCTACGAGCAGTACTTC
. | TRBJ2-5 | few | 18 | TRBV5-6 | CASSLGDWGVMAKETQYF | TGTGCCAGCAGCTTGGGGGACTGGGGTGTGATGGCTAAAGAGACCCAGTACTTC
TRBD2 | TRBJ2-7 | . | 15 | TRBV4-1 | CASSQGLAETYEQYF | TGCGCCAGCAGCCAAGGACTAGCGGAGACCTACGAGCAGTACTTC
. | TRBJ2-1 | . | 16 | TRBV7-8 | CASSSFPRPGDNEQFF | TGTGCCAGCAGCTCCTTCCCGCGACCCGGTGACAATGAGCAGTTCTTC
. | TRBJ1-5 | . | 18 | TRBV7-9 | CASSRVGAGELGNQPQHF | TGTGCCAGCAGCCGCGTGGGAGCGGGGGAGTTGGGGAATCAGCCCCAGCATTTT
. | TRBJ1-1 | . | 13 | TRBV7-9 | CALRGDMNTEAFF | TGTGCCCTTCGTGGCGACATGAACACTGAAGCTTTCTTT